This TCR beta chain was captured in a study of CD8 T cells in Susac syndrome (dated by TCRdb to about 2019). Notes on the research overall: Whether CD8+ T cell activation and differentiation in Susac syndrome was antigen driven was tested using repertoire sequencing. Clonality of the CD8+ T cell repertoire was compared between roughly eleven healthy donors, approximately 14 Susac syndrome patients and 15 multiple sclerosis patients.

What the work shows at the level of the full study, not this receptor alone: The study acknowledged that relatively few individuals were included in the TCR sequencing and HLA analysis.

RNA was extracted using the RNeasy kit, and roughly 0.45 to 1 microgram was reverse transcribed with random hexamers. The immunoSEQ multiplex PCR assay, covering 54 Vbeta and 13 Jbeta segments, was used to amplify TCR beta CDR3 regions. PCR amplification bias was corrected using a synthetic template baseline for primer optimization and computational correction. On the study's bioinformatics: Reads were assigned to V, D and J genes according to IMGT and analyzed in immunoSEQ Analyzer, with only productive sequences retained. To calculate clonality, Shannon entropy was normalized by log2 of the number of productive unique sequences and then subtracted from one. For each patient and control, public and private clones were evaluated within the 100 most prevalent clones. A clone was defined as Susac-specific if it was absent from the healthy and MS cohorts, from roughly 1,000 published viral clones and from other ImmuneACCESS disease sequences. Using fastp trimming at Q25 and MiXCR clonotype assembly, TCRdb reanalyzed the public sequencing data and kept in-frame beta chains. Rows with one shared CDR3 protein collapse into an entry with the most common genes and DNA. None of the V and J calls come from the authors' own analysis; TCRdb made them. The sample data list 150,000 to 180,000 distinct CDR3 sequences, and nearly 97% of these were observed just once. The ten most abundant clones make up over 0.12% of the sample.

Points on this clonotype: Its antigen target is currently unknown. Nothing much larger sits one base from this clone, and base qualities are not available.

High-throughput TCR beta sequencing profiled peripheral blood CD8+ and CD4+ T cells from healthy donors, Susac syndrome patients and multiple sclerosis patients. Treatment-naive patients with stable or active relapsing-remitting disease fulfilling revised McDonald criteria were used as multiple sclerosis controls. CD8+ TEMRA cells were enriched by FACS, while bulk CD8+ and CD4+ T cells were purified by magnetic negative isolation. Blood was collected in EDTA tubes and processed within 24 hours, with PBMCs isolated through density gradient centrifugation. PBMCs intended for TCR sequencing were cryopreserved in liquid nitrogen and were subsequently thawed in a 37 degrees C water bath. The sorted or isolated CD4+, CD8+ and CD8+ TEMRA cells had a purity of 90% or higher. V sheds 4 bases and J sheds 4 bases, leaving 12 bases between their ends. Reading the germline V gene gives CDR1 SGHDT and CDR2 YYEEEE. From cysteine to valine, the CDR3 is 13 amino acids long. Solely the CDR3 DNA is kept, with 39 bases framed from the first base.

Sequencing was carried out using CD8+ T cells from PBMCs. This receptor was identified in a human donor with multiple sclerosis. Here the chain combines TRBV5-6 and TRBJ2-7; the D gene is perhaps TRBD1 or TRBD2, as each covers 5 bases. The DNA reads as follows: TGTGCCAGCAGCCCGGGGCAGCATTACGAGCAGTACGTC. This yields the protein CASSPGQHYEQYV.